A selection of T cell receptor beta chains follows, all from one sample in a study of vaccination and CD4 T cells after COVID-19. TCRdb processed the PCR reads anew with MiXCR; each CDR3 protein has one entry. Of several thousand distinct CDR3 sequences in the sample, approximately 49% are singletons; the top ten hold around 38%. Their target antigens are unknown. Sequenced material: CD4+ T cells from blood, cultured in vitro. The receptors were gathered from a human donor who had recovered from COVID-19. The CDR3 runs from the conserved cysteine through the conserved F or W. D genes are given only for firm matches. A row's size may be missing; if present it is once, few, many or a size class.

CDR3 length	clone size	V gene	D gene	J gene	CDR3 DNA	CDR3 protein
13	-	TRBV25-1	TRBD1	TRBJ1-1	TGTGCCAGCAGTGAGGACAGGAGCACTGAAGCTTTCTTT	CASSEDRSTEAFF
15	-	TRBV10-2	-	TRBJ2-1	TGCGCCAGCTCCCTGGGGTGGGACCCCTACAATGAGCAGTTCTTC	CASSLGWDPYNEQFF
16	-	TRBV5-6	-	TRBJ2-2	TGTGCCAGCAGCTTTATAGGACAGACGAACACCGGGGAGCTGTTTTTT	CASSFIGQTNTGELFF
16	once	TRBV7-2	TRBD2	TRBJ2-4	TGTGCCAGCAGCTTCAGCGGGGGTGTAGCCAAAAACATTCAGTACTTC	CASSFSGGVAKNIQYF
16	-	TRBV7-2	-	TRBJ1-1	TGTGCCAGCAGCTCGCAACCGTCGGGGGGAGGTACTGAAGCTTTCTTT	CASSSQPSGGGTEAFF
22	-	TRBV20-1	TRBD2	TRBJ2-3	TGCAGTGCTAGAGCCCCCCCCGGGACTAGCGGGAGGATTGCTGGGAGCACAGATACGCAGTATTTT	CSARAPPGTSGRIAGSTDTQYF
14	-	TRBV10-3	TRBD1	TRBJ2-7	TGTGCCATCAGGGAAAGGACAGGGGGGCTCGAGCAGTACTTC	CAIRERTGGLEQYF
13	few	TRBV19	TRBD1	TRBJ1-2	TGTGCCAGTACCCTAACAGGGGCTAGTGGCTACACCTTC	CASTLTGASGYTF
13	-	TRBV20-1	TRBD1	TRBJ1-6	TGCGGAACGAGGGGACAGCCCAATCCACCCCTCCACTTT	CGTRGQPNPPLHF
15	-	TRBV28	-	TRBJ2-3	TGTGCCAGCAGTTTTTTGTCAGGGTACGGAGATACGCAGTATTTT	CASSFLSGYGDTQYF
14	-	TRBV19	-	TRBJ1-1	TGTGCCAGTAGTCGTCAGGGTAGTAGCACTGAAGCTTTCTTT	CASSRQGSSTEAFF
18	-	TRBV6-1	TRBD2	TRBJ2-2	TGTGCCAGCAGAGCATGGGGGATGGGACTATCCAACACCGGGGAGCTGTTTTTT	CASRAWGMGLSNTGELFF
15	few	TRBV18	TRBD1	TRBJ1-2	TGTGCCAGCTCACCAATCGTGGACAGGGAGTATGGCTACACCTTC	CASSPIVDREYGYTF
15	-	TRBV11-2	TRBD2	TRBJ2-1	TGTGCCAGCAGCTTATCGAGGGCCAGCGGGGGTGAGCAGTTCTTC	CASSLSRASGGEQFF
15	-	TRBV4-3	-	TRBJ2-5	TGCGCCAGCAGCCACGACAGCCTCTCCCAAGAGACCCAGTACTTC	CASSHDSLSQETQYF
15	once	TRBV7-3	TRBD2	TRBJ2-1	TGTGCCAGCAGCCCCGGGACTAGCGGGTTCAATGAGCAGTTCTTC	CASSPGTSGFNEQFF
16	-	TRBV5-4	TRBD2	TRBJ2-1	TGTGCCAGCAGCGCCCAACTAGCGCAGACCTACAATGAGCAGTTCTTC	CASSAQLAQTYNEQFF
15	few	TRBV24-1	-	TRBJ1-2	TGTGCCTCCCGGGGGTATGGGGGGGCGAACTATGGCTACACCTTC	CASRGYGGANYGYTF
16	few	TRBV6-1	TRBD1	TRBJ1-2	TGTGCCAGCAGTGAGGCCCGGGACAGGGGTAACTATGGCTACACCTTC	CASSEARDRGNYGYTF
17	-	TRBV6-1	-	TRBJ1-2	TGTGCCAGCAGCTCATCCGGTGCGGAACGATTAAATGGTGGCTACACCTTC	CASSSSGAERLNGGYTF
16	-	TRBV23-1	TRBD2	TRBJ2-3	TGCGCCAGCAGTCAATCTCCCGGGAGGGGCGAAGATACGCAGTATTTT	CASSQSPGRGEDTQYF
9	-	TRBV7-9	-	TRBJ1-5	TGTGCCAGCAGCTTAGCCCAGCATTTT	CASSLAQHF
13	-	TRBV20-1	-	TRBJ1-1	TGCAGTGCTAGTGGTTCCGGACCGAATGAAGCTTTCTTT	CSASGSGPNEAFF
15	-	TRBV24-1	-	TRBJ2-5	TGTGCCACCAGTGATCCGAGGGGGACGGAAGAGACCCAGTACTTC	CATSDPRGTEETQYF
15	-	TRBV28	-	TRBJ1-2	TGTGCCAGCAAACTCCGACCCCAGGGGAACTATGGCTACACCTTC	CASKLRPQGNYGYTF
13	-	TRBV7-2	-	TRBJ2-7	TGTGCCAGCAGCCTCCGCGGGGACTACGAGCAGTACTTC	CASSLRGDYEQYF
14	-	TRBV7-2	-	TRBJ2-7	TGTGCCAGCAGCTTAGCGGGAGACTCCTACGAGCAGTACTTC	CASSLAGDSYEQYF
16	-	TRBV7-2	-	TRBJ1-1	TGTGCCAGCAGCTCGCAAAGGATTACAGGCCCGCCGGGAGCTTTCTTT	CASSSQRITGPPGAFF
13	few	TRBV6-5	TRBD2	TRBJ2-7	TGTGCCAGCAGTTCAGCGGGGGTAGGCGAGCAGTACTTC	CASSSAGVGEQYF
12	-	TRBV15	-	TRBJ2-5	TGTGCCACCAGCAATAGGATGGAGACCCAGTACTTC	CATSNRMETQYF
11	-	TRBV2	-	TRBJ1-1	TGTGCCAGCAGATTACAGGGATTGGCTTTCTTT	CASRLQGLAFF
13	-	TRBV2	-	TRBJ2-7	TGTGCCAGCAGTGACGCGGACATCTACGAGCAGTACTTC	CASSDADIYEQYF
18	-	TRBV20-1	TRBD2	TRBJ2-2	TGCAGTGCTAAAAATACCGAAAGTGGGAGCGGGGGCACCGGGGAGCTGTTTTTT	CSAKNTESGSGGTGELFF
19	-	TRBV5-1	TRBD2	TRBJ2-5	TGCGCCAGCAGCAAGGGAACTAGCGGGGGGACAATACAGCTCGTGGCCCAGTACTTC	CASSKGTSGGTIQLVAQYF
13	once	TRBV20-1	TRBD1	TRBJ1-4	TGCAGTGCTAGACAGGGGGCGAATGAAAAACTGTTTTTT	CSARQGANEKLFF
15	-	TRBV5-1	-	TRBJ2-1	TGCGCCAGCAGCTTGCCTCCGGGGTCCTACAATGAGCAGTTCTTC	CASSLPPGSYNEQFF
14	large	TRBV20-1	-	TRBJ1-2	TGCAGTGCTCGGGACCGCTTAACGGGCTATGGCTACACCTTC	CSARDRLTGYGYTF
15	few	TRBV6-1	-	TRBJ2-5	TGTGCCAGCAGTGGGGGCAGGGGAGTGGGGGAGACCCAGTACTTC	CASSGGRGVGETQYF
13	-	TRBV2	-	TRBJ2-7	TGTGCCAGCAGTGACTGGATCTCCTACGAGCAGTACTTC	CASSDWISYEQYF
14	-	TRBV11-2	TRBD1	TRBJ2-3	TGTGCCAGCAGCCCACAGGGGGCCGGAGATACGCAGTATTTT	CASSPQGAGDTQYF
13	few	TRBV2	-	TRBJ2-3	TGTGCCAGCGGTTTAGTGCTAGCAGATACGCAGTATTTT	CASGLVLADTQYF
13	-	TRBV7-6	-	TRBJ2-2	TGTGCCAGCAGCTTACTATCCACCGGGGAGCTGTTTTTT	CASSLLSTGELFF
12	-	TRBV30	-	TRBJ2-7	TGTGCCTGGGGGGGACCTACACGGGAGCAGTACTTC	CAWGGPTREQYF
13	once	TRBV30	-	TRBJ2-6	TGTGCCTGGAGGTCCTCTGGGGCCAACGTCCTGACTTTC	CAWRSSGANVLTF
15	few	TRBV15	TRBD1	TRBJ2-3	TGTGCCACCAGCTACAGCCCCGACAGGGCCGATACGCAGTATTTT	CATSYSPDRADTQYF
15	-	TRBV5-6	-	TRBJ1-6	TGTGCCAGCAGGTCACGAAAGGACTATAATTCACCCCTCCACTTT	CASRSRKDYNSPLHF
15	few	TRBV7-3	-	TRBJ2-1	TGTGCCAGCAGCTTGACAGTGAGCTCCTACAATGAGCAGTTCTTC	CASSLTVSSYNEQFF
16	-	TRBV12-3/TRBV12-4	TRBD2	TRBJ2-7	TGTGCCAGCTTTTCCCCTCGGCGGGGGGGCCCCTACGAGCAGTACTTC	CASFSPRRGGPYEQYF
13	-	TRBV6-1	TRBD2	TRBJ2-7	TGTGCCAGCAGGGGAACTAGCGACTACGAGCAGTACTTC	CASRGTSDYEQYF
12	-	TRBV2	-	TRBJ2-1	TGTGCCAGCACCACAACAGGGTCCCGTGCGTTCTTC	CASTTTGSRAFF
16	-	TRBV6-4	TRBD1	TRBJ1-2	TGTGCCAGCAGGGGGGGGAAAACAGGGGGGAACTATGGCTACACCTTC	CASRGGKTGGNYGYTF
14	-	TRBV11-3	-	TRBJ1-1	TGTGCCAGCAGCTTCCGGGACGGGAACACTGAAGCTTTCTTT	CASSFRDGNTEAFF
13	few	TRBV5-1	-	TRBJ2-5	TGCGCCAGCAGCTTCAACACCCAAGAGACCCAGTACTTC	CASSFNTQETQYF
15	few	TRBV20-1	-	TRBJ2-4	TGCAGTGCTAGAGATCAAACAGTAGCCAAAAACATTCAGTACTTC	CSARDQTVAKNIQYF